A single T cell receptor beta chain is shown here with its context. Participants were placed into cohorts based on the clinical history they reported. Trimming took 4 bases from V and 7 from J; bases not matched to a gene: 10. CDR3 size: 16 residues. CDR1 is KGHDR and CDR2 is SFDVKD in the germline V gene. The data originate from a study of blood T cell repertoires in COVID-19. Profiling relied on immunoSEQ multiplex PCR, and the TCRdb table lists in-frame clones only, not all of them. This sample has approximately 210,000 clones; 80% to 85% occur once, and the top ten carry 8% to 9.5%. The sample consisted of PBMCs or T cells enriched from blood (not recorded which). This sequence originates from a woman aged 45-59 years with acute COVID-19. This chain joins TRBV24-1 and TRBJ2-2; TRBD1 agrees at 8 bases. The CDR3 bases are TGTGCCACCAGTGACTACGGACAGGGTAGTGGCGGGGAGCTGTTTTTT. Translating it yields CATSDYGQGSGGELFF.